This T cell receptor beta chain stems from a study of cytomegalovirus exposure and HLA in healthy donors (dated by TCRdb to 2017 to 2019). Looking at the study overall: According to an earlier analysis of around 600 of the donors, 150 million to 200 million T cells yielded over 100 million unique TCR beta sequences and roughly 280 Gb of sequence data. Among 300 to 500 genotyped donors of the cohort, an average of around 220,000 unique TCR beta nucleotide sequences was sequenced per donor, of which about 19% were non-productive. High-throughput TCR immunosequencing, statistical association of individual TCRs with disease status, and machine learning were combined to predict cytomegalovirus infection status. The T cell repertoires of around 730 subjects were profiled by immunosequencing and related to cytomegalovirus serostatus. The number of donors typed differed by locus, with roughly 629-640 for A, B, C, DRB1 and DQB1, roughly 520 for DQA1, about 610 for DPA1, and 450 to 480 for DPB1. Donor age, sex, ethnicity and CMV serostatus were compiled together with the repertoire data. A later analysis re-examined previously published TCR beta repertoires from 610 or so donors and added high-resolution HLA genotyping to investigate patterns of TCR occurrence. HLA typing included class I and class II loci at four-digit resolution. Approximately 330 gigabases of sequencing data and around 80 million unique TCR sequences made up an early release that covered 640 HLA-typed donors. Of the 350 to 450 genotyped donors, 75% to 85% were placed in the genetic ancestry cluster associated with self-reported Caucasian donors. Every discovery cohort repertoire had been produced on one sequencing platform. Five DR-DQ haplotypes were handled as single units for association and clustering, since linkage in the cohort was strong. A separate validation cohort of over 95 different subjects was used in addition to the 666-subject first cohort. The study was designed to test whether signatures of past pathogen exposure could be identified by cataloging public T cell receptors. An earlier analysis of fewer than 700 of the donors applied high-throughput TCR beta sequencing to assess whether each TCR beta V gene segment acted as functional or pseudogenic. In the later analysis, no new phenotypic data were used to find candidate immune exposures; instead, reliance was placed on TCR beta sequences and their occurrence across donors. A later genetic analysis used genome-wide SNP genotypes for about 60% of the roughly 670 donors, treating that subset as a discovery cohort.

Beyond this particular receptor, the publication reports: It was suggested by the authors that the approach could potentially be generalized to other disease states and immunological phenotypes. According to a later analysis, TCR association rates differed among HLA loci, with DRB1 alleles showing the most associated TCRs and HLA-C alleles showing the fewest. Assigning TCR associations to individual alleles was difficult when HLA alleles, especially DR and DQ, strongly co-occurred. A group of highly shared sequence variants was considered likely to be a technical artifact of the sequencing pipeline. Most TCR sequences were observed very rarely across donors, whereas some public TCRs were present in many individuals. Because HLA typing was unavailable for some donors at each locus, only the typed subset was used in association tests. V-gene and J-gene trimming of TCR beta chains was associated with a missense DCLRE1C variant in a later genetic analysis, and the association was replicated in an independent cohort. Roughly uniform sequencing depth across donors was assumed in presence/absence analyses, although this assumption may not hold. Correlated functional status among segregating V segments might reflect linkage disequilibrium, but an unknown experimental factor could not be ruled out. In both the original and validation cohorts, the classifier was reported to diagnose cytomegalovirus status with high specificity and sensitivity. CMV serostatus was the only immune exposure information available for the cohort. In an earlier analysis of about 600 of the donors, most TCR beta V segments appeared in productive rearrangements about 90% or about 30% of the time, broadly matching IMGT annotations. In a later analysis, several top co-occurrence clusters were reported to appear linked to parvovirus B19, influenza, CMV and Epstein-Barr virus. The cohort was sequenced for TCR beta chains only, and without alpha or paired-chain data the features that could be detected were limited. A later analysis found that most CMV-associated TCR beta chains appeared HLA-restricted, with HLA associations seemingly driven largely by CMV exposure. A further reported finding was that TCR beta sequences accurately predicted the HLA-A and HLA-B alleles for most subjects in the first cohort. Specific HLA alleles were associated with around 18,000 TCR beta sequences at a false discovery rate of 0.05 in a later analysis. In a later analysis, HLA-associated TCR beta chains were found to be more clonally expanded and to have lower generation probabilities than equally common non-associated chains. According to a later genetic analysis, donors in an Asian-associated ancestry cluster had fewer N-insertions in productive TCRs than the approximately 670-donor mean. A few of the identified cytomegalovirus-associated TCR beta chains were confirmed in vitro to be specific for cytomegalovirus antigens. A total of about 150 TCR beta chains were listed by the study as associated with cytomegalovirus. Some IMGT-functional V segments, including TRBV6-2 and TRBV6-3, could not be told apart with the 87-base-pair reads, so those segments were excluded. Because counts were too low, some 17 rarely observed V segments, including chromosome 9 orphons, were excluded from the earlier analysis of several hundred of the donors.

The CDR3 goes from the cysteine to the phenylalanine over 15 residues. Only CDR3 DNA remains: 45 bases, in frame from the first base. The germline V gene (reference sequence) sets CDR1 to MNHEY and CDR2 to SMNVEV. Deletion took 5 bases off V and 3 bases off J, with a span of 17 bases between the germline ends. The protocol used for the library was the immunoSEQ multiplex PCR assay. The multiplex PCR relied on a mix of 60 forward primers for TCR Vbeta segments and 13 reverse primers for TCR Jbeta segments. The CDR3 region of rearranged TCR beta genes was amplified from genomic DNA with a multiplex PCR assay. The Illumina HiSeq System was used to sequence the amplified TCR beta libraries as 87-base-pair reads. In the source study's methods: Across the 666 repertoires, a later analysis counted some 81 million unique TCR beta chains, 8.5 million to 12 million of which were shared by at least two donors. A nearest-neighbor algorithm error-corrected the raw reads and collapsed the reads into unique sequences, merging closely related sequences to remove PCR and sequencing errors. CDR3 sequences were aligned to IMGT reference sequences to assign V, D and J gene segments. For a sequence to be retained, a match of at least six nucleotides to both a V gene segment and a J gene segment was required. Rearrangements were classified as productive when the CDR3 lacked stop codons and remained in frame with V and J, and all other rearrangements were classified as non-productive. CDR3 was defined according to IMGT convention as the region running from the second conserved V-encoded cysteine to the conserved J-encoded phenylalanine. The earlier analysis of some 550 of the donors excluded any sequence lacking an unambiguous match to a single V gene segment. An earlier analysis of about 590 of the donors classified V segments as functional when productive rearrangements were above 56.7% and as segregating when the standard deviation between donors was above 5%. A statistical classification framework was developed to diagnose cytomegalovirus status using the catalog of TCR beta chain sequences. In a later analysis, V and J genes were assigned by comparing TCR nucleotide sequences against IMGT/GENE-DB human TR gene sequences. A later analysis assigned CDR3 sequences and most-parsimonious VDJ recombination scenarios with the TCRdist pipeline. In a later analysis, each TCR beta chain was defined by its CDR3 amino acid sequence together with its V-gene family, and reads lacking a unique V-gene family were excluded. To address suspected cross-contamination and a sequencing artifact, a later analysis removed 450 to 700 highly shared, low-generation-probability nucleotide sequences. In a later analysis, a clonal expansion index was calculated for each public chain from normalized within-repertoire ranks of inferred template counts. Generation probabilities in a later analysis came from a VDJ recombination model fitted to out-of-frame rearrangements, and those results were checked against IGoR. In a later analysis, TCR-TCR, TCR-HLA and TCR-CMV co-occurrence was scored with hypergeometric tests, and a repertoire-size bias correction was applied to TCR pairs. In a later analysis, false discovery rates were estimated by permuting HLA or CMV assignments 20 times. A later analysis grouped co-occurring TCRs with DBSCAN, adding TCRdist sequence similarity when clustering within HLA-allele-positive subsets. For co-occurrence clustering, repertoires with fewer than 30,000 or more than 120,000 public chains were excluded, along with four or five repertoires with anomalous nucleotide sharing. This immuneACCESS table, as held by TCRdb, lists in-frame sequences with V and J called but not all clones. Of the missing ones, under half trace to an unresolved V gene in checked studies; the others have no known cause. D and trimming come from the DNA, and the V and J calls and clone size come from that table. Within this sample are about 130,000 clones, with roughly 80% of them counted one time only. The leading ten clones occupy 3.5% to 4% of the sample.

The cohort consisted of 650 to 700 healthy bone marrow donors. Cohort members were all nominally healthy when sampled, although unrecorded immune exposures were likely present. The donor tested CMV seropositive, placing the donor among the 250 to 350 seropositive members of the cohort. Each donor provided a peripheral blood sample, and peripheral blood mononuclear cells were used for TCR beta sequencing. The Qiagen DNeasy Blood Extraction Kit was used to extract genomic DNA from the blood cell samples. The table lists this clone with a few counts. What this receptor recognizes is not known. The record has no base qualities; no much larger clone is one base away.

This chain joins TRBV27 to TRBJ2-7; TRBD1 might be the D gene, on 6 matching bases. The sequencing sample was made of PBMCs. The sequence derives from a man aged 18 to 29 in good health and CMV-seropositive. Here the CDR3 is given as CASSPDDRKYYEQYF. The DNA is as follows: TGTGCCAGCAGTCCGGACGACAGGAAATACTACGAGCAGTACTTC.